A selection of T cell receptor beta chains follows, all from one sample in a study of neurological immune-mediated disorders. Using its own MiXCR run on the 5' RACE reads, TCRdb lists one record per CDR3 protein. Of 35,000 to 40,000 distinct CDR3 sequences listed, roughly 12% are singletons. The sequenced material came from CD4+ T cells from blood. The source is a woman younger than 45 with HTLV-1-associated myelopathy (HAM/TSP). Each CDR3 is given with its conserved first and last residue. A D gene is named only where the DNA matches it firmly. Not every row has a clone size; where given, it reads once, few, many or a size class.

clone_size,d_call,v_call,j_call,cdr3_aa,cdr3_nt
many,TRBD2,TRBV12-3/TRBV12-4,TRBJ2-1,CASSPRTRSGHEQFF,TGTGCCAGCAGTCCCCGGACTAGATCGGGCCATGAGCAGTTCTTC
many,-,TRBV7-2,TRBJ2-1,CASSLLVQRFSYNEQFF,TGTGCCAGCAGCTTACTAGTGCAGCGGTTCTCCTACAATGAGCAGTTCTTC
many,-,TRBV6-5,TRBJ1-2,CASSYAPPANYGYTF,TGTGCCAGCAGTTACGCCCCCCCTGCTAACTATGGCTACACCTTC
many,-,TRBV20-1,TRBJ2-3,CSAEPGTSTDTQYF,TGCAGTGCTGAGCCAGGGACAAGCACAGATACGCAGTATTTT
many,-,TRBV25-1,TRBJ2-5,CASSWERETQYF,TGTGCCAGCAGTTGGGAAAGGGAGACCCAGTACTTC
many,TRBD2,TRBV20-1,TRBJ2-2,CSARAGGNTGELFF,TGCAGTGCTAGAGCGGGGGGGAACACCGGGGAGCTGTTTTTT
many,TRBD1,TRBV30,TRBJ1-4,CAWSTPSLGTANEKLFF,TGTGCCTGGAGTACCCCCTCTCTCGGGACAGCTAATGAAAAACTGTTTTTT
many,-,TRBV12-3/TRBV12-4,TRBJ1-3,CASTIAGNTIYF,TGTGCCAGCACTATAGCCGGAAACACCATATATTTT
-,-,TRBV7-8,TRBJ1-3,CASSLGVGHTISF,TGTGCCAGCAGCTTGGGGGTGGGACACACCATCTCTTTT
many,TRBD1,TRBV5-1,TRBJ1-2,CASSLDRGQGGYTF,TGCGCCAGCAGCTTGGACAGGGGGCAGGGTGGCTACACCTTC
few,TRBD1,TRBV20-1,TRBJ1-1,CSATGTEIEAFF,TGCAGTGCCACCGGGACAGAGATTGAAGCTTTCTTT
many,TRBD1,TRBV4-1,TRBJ1-6,CASSQDWQGAAPLHF,TGCGCCAGCAGCCAAGACTGGCAGGGGGCGGCACCCCTCCACTTT
many,TRBD1,TRBV3-1,TRBJ1-2,CASSQSAGTGGGYTF,TGTGCCAGCAGCCAATCGGCCGGGACAGGCGGTGGCTACACCTTC
many,TRBD1,TRBV20-1,TRBJ2-4,CSARGQGSIQYF,TGCAGTGCTAGAGGACAGGGTTCCATTCAGTACTTC
-,-,TRBV11-3,TRBJ2-5,CASSLDLVGFSDQETQYF,TGTGCCAGCAGCTTAGATCTTGTGGGGTTTTCTGACCAAGAGACCCAGTACTTC
many,-,TRBV2,TRBJ1-2,CASRDGGGGGYTF,TGTGCCAGCAGAGATGGGGGGGGTGGTGGCTACACCTTC
many,-,TRBV23-1,TRBJ2-7,CASSHRRGWTGSYEQYF,TGCGCCAGCAGTCACCGCCGCGGATGGACCGGCTCCTACGAGCAGTACTTC
few,-,TRBV11-3,TRBJ1-3,CASSRQGSGNTIYF,TGTGCCAGCAGCCGTCAGGGTTCTGGAAACACCATATATTTT
many,TRBD1,TRBV5-1,TRBJ1-1,CASSLGQTVTEAFF,TGCGCCAGCAGCCTGGGACAGACTGTAACTGAAGCTTTCTTT